This T cell receptor (beta chain) was documented in a study of T-cell reconstitution after alpha-beta-depleted transplantation in children. Study-wide results and caveats: One year after transplant, T-cell counts and diversity came mostly from newly produced T cells. Reportedly, only several hundred clones from non-depleted graft cells drove alpha-beta T-cell counts at about two months. Day-60 TCRbeta diversity that was high in some patients was derived from surviving recipient T cells and thymic progenitors.

This clonotype was found many times. The antigen remains undetermined. Unique molecular identifiers featured in how the TCRbeta library was prepared. TCRdb re-called the PCR reads through MiXCR, storing one row per CDR3 protein. Counted here are approximately 300,000 distinct CDR3 sequences, roughly 10% occurring once; the ten biggest clones make up about 20%. CDR3 length: 15 amino acids. Germline values: CDR1 SGHVS, CDR2 FQNEAQ. V lost 5 bases to trimming and J lost 0 bases, with 11 bases between them. The receptor was isolated from a male patient under 10 years old who had a stem cell transplant for chronic granulomatous disease, so the T cells may come from the graft donor. Here the sequenced sample was peripheral blood, taken 180 days after TCRalphabeta/CD19-depleted stem cell transplant. This chain uses TRBV7-8 with TRBJ1-5; no firm D call. As DNA, the CDR3 is TGTGCCAGCAGCCCACACCGATTTAGCAATCAGCCCCAGCATTTT. The encoded protein is CASSPHRFSNQPQHF.